These 26 T cell receptor beta chains were all obtained from the same sample, sequenced in a study of glioma-infiltrating T cells. Amplification of TCR alpha and beta CDR3 regions from RNA used iRepertoire nested multiplex PCR. TCRdb ran MiXCR on the multiplex PCR reads and lists one entry per CDR3 protein. The table lists 85,000 to 110,000 distinct CDR3 sequences, around 31% of them singletons. The sample comprised glioma tissue, nonneoplastic brain tissue, or PBMCs (not recorded which). The receptors were gathered from a human donor with low-grade glioma or glioblastoma, undergoing nonglioma brain surgery, or in good health (not recorded which).

The V gene is TRBV3-1, the J gene TRBJ1-4; no firm D call. Trimming pared 10 bases from V and 6 bases from J, leaving 12 bases between. Germline V gene sequence: CDR1 LGHDT, CDR2 YNNKEL (reference sequence). The CDR3 has 12 residues. The CDR3 protein is CATGPGDEKLFF. The CDR3 region has the DNA TGTGCCACCGGCCCGGGTGATGAAAAACTGTTTTTT.

The table lists this clonotype with many counts. This chain links TRBV12-3 or TRBV12-4 with TRBJ1-5; D is perhaps TRBD1 (6 bases). V dropped 8 bases and J dropped 0 bases, with 11 bases sitting between them. This CDR3 is built from 14 residues. Here the CDR3 reads CASAYRDSNQPQHF. CDR3 nucleotide sequence: TGTGCCAGCGCCTACAGGGATAGCAATCAGCCCCAGCATTTT.

In regard to this clonotype: The DNA is left out, because the CDR3 cannot be placed on it with certainty; the CDR3 is given as TCRdb lists it. The J gene is TRBJ2-3, the V gene TRBV7-2; no check of the table's D call, TRBD2, against the DNA was made. CDR1 and CDR2 from the germline V gene are SGHTA and FQGNSA. Inclusive of both ends, the CDR3 amounts to 22 amino acids. The CDR3: CASSFYICSARGLRGHTDTQYF.

This clonotype was counted at least ten times. The chain employs TRBV28 and TRBJ2-7, with D uncertain. Trimming removed 5 bases from V and 3 bases from J, with 5 bases in between. The germline gives CDR1 MDHEN, CDR2 SYDVKM. CDR3 length equals 11 residues. The CDR3 coding sequence is TGTGCCAGCAGTACCTACTACGAGCAGTACTTC. Its protein is CASSTYYEQYF.

This clonotype came up a few times. This chain joins TRBV19 and TRBJ2-3; the D is unclear. The germline CDR1 and CDR2 sequences are LNHDA and SQIVND (reference sequence). CDR3 length equals 14 residues. Trimming stripped 6 bases from V and 0 bases from J, with 10 bases between. CDR3 in DNA: TGTGCCAGTAGCCCATTTGGGAGCACAGATACGCAGTATTTT. It yields the protein CASSPFGSTDTQYF.

This clonotype has ten or more counts. The chain is built from TRBV6-1 and TRBJ2-7; no clear D. V lost 5 bases, J lost 3 bases, and 14 bases lay in between. The CDR3 covers 14 residues. Germline V gene sequence: CDR1 MNHNS, CDR2 SASEGT. CDR3 protein: CASSKSYRHYEQYF. CDR3 nucleotide sequence: TGTGCCAGCAGTAAATCCTACCGCCACTACGAGCAGTACTTC.

This clonotype appeared many times. The gene calls are TRBV6-1 and TRBJ1-5; a possible D gene is TRBD1 (5 bases). CDR1 is MNHNS and CDR2 is SASEGT in the germline V gene. V lost 6 bases to trimming and J lost 9 bases, with 27 bases between them. CDR3 length: 17 residues. The CDR3 coding sequence is TGTGCCAGCAGGGGGACGTTCGGGGCCGGGAGGAAACTGCCCCAGCATTTT. This encodes CASRGTFGAGRKLPQHF.

The chain carries TRBV7-9 and TRBJ1-4; D unclear. Per the germline V gene, CDR1 is SEHNR and CDR2 is FQNEAQ (reference sequence). The CDR3 has 15 residues. V was shortened by 2 bases and J by 5 bases, with 12 bases between the two germline ends. The DNA for the CDR3 is TGTGCCAGCAGCTTAACTCTGGAGGGAAATGAAAAACTGTTTTTT. Protein sequence: CASSLTLEGNEKLFF.

On this clonotype itself: A clone one base away is much larger, so this may be a read error. The V call is TRBV20-1, the J call TRBJ2-7, with 7 bases identical to TRBD1. V was clipped by 8 bases and J by 4 bases; unmatched bases: 14. Germline V gives CDR1 DFQATT, CDR2 SNEGSKA (reference sequence). The CDR3 has 14 amino acids. The CDR3 here is CSSEPGPGQYEQYF. CDR3 coding DNA: TGCAGTTCTGAACCTGGCCCGGGACAGTACGAGCAGTACTTC.

The chain carries TRBV5-8 and TRBJ2-1; 12 bases match TRBD2. Germline V gene data show CDR1 as SGHTS and CDR2 as YDEGEE. This CDR3 is 16 amino acids long. With 0 bases clipped from V and 7 bases from J, the junction kept 5 bases outside the gene matches. In nucleotides, the CDR3 is TGTGCCAGCAGCTTGGGGACTAGCGGGGTCGAAAATGAGCAGTTCTTC. Translating gives CASSLGTSGVENEQFF.

This clonotype was seen many times. The chain links TRBV6-1 to TRBJ2-5; TRBD2 matches at 12 bases. Germline lookup yields CDR1 MNHNS and CDR2 SASEGT. V lost 5 bases and J lost 3; bases outside the gene matches: 1. This CDR3 is 14 amino acids long. The DNA of the CDR3 is TGTGCCAGCAGTAGACTAGCGGGGGAAGAGACCCAGTACTTC. Translated, it gives CASSRLAGEETQYF.

This clonotype was found once. This may be a read error, as it is one base from a much larger clone. In DNA, the CDR3 is TGCAGTACTAGACTCGCGACCGGGACAGGGTCTAACGAGCAGTACTTC. It codes for CSTRLATGTGSNEQYF. The chain employs TRBV20-1 and TRBJ2-7, with 9 positions matching TRBD1. The germline CDR1 and CDR2 sequences are DFQATT and SNEGSKA (reference sequence). This CDR3 is built from 16 residues.

A word on this clonotype: A much larger clone differs by one base, so this may be a read error. The V call is TRBV19, the J call TRBJ1-1, with D unclear. The CDR3 runs to 14 residues. CDR1 LNHDA and CDR2 SQIVND come from the germline V gene (reference sequence). DNA for the CDR3: TGTGCCAGTAGCTGGGCACGATCAAGTACTGAAGGTTTCTTT. Residues: CASSWARSSTEGFF.

This clonotype was seen a handful of times. The chain combines TRBV7-2 with TRBJ2-3; D uncertain. The CDR3 has 13 amino acids. Germline CDR1 and CDR2: SGHTA and FQGNSA. Trimming removed 5 bases at V and 1 base at J, with 7 bases between. As DNA, the CDR3 is TGTGCCAGCAGCGCCTCGGGCACAGATACGCAGTATTTT. Translating it yields CASSASGTDTQYF.

The chain joins TRBV12-5 to TRBJ2-7, with 7 positions matching TRBD1. The CDR3 is 15 amino acids. The V and J ends lost 3 bases and 3 bases, in that order; junction bases with no gene match: 8. The germline gives CDR1 LGHNT, CDR2 FRNRAP. CDR3 sequence: CASGFAEQGNYEQYF. CDR3 bases: TGTGCTAGTGGTTTTGCTGAACAGGGGAACTACGAGCAGTACTTC.

This clonotype was found many times. The chain employs TRBV6-6 and TRBJ2-3; no firm D call. The CDR3 sequence is 14 residues long. Trimming stripped 0 bases from V and 2 bases from J, with 6 bases between. Germline V CDR1 and CDR2: MNHNY, SVGAGI (reference sequence). The CDR3 DNA follows: TGTGCCAGCAGTTACTCATCATACACAGATACGCAGTATTTT. Translation: CASSYSSYTDTQYF.

This clonotype was seen repeatedly, ten times or more. The CDR3 DNA reads TGTGCCAGCAGCCAAGAGGTCGGGGATATCACTGAAGCTTTCTTT. Its protein is CASSQEVGDITEAFF. The chain couples TRBV4-2 to TRBJ1-1; D ambiguous. CDR3 length: 15 amino acids. V gave up 0 bases and J gave up 4 bases, with 12 bases separating them. Germline-derived CDR1 and CDR2 are LGHNA and YNFKEQ.

J is TRBJ2-3 and V is TRBV5-1; 8 nucleotides match TRBD2. Looked up from germline, CDR1 is SGHRS and CDR2 is YFSETQ. This CDR3 is 15 amino acids long. V was pared by 3 bases and J by 1 base, with 4 bases of the junction left unmatched. The CDR3 DNA is TGCGCCAGCAGCTCGGGCGGGGGGCGCACAGATACGCAGTATTTT. Translation gives CASSSGGGRTDTQYF.

The table lists this clonotype with many counts. The genes are TRBV2 and TRBJ2-5; D perhaps matches TRBD1 (5 bases). The germline V and J ends were trimmed by 4 bases and 5 bases, with 14 bases remaining between them. The CDR3 consists of 14 residues. CDR1 is SNHLY, CDR2 FYNNEI, per germline. The CDR3 spells CASSGVRGDETQYF. In nucleotides, the CDR3 is TGTGCCAGCAGTGGGGTTAGGGGCGACGAGACCCAGTACTTC.

About this clonotype itself: Just one base apart from a much larger clone, this may be a read error. This chain connects TRBV19 to TRBJ1-6; D is unresolved. The CDR3 runs 14 residues. The germline V gene encodes CDR1 LNHDA and CDR2 SQIVND (reference sequence). V was pared by 5 bases and J by 5 bases, with 10 bases between. The CDR3 coding sequence is TGTGCCAGTAGTCCGCTTTCCGATAATTCACCCCTCCACTTT. Its translation is CASSPLSDNSPLHF.

V usage is TRBV11-2 and J usage is TRBJ1-1; D is unresolved. V shed 3 bases and J shed 4 bases, with 6 bases lying between them. From germline, CDR1 is SGHAT and CDR2 FQNNGV. The CDR3 is 12 amino acids. The DNA for the CDR3 is TGTGCCAGCAGCTTGCAGAGCACTGAAGCTTTCTTT. Protein: CASSLQSTEAFF.

This clonotype has ten or more counts. This chain connects TRBV28 to TRBJ1-5, with D perhaps TRBD1 (6 bases). V dropped 10 bases and J dropped 10 bases, with 23 bases sitting between them. The CDR3 length is 14 residues. The germline CDR1 and CDR2 sequences are MDHEN and SYDVKM. Here the CDR3 reads CATTPTGPDRPQHF. The CDR3, as DNA: TGTGCCACCACCCCGACAGGACCGGATCGTCCCCAGCATTTT.

In this sample, this clonotype turned up a few times. The V call is TRBV20-1, the J call TRBJ2-3; perhaps D is TRBD1 or TRBD2 (6 bases each). V was cut by 2 bases and J by 3 bases, with 9 bases left in between. The V gene's germline CDR1 is DFQATT and CDR2 SNEGSKA (reference sequence). This CDR3 comprises 13 residues. The CDR3 coding sequence is TGCAGTGCTAGAAGAGGGGGGACAGATACGCAGTATTTT. Translating it yields CSARRGGTDTQYF.

This clonotype was recorded many times. The V and J genes are TRBV7-9 and TRBJ2-5, with D possibly TRBD1 on 6 matching bases. The CDR3 consists of 11 residues. The V end lost 4 bases, the J end lost 13 bases, and 13 bases lay between the germline ends. The germline CDR1 and CDR2 sequences are SEHNR and FQNEAQ (reference sequence). The CDR3 DNA reads as TGTGCCAGCAGCTCGACAGGCCCAGCGTACTTC. Translated, it gives CASSSTGPAYF.

As regards this clonotype: Sequence at one end of the junction differs from germline and may be a read error. V gene TRBV3-1 combines with J gene TRBJ2-3, with 9 bases that match TRBD2. The CDR3 covers 17 residues. Germline CDR1 is LGHDT and CDR2 is YNNKEL (reference sequence). CDR3 amino acids: CASSKDRLAGVGDTQYF. Written as DNA, the CDR3 is TGTGCCAGCAGCAAAGACCGATTAGCGGGGGTCGGAGATACGCAGTATTTT.

This clonotype was seen many times. V is TRBV7-6 and J is TRBJ2-2, with 7 bases aligning to TRBD1. The CDR3 has 13 residues. J lost 6 bases, V lost 5 bases, and 3 bases had no gene match. Germline V gene data show CDR1 as SGHVS and CDR2 as FNYEAQ. The CDR3: CASSRQGSGELFF. Here the CDR3 DNA reads TGTGCCAGCAGCCGACAGGGCTCCGGGGAGCTGTTTTTT.